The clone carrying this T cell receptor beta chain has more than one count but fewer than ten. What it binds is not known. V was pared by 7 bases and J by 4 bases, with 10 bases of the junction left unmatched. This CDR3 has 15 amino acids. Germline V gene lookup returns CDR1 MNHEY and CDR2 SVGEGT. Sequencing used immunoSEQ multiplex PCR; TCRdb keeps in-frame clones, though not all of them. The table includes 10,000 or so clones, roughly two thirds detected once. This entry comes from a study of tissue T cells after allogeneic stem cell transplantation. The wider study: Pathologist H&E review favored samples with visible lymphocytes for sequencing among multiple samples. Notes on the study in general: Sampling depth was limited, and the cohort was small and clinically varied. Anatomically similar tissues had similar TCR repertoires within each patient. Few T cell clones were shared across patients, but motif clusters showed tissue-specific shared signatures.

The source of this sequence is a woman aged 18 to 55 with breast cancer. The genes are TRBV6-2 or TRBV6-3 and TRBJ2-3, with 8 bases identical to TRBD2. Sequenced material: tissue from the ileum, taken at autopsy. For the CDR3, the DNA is TGTGCCAGCACCCCCGGGGGGGGGCGGTCAGATACGCAGTATTTT. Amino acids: CASTPGGGRSDTQYF.